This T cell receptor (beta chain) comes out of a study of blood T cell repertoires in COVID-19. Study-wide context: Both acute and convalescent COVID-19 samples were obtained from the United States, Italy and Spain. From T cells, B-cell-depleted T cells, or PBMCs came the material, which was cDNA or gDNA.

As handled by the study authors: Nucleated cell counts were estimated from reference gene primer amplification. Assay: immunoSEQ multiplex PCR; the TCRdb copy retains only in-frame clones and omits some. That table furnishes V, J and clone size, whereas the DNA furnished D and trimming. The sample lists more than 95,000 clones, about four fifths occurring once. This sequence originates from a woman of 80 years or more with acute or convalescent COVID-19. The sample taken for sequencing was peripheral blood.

CDR3 region: CASSRTGGGGYTF. DNA of the CDR3: TGTGCCAGCTCCCGAACGGGGGGCGGAGGCTACACCTTC. The chain couples TRBV6-5 to TRBJ1-2, with a tentative D call TRBD1 (6 bases). Trimming cost V 8 bases and J 8 bases, with 18 bases left between them. The CDR3 covers 13 residues. Germline CDR1 MNHEY, CDR2 SVGAGI.